The next 14 T cell receptor beta chains were all read from a single sample in a study of identical twins. Via MiXCR, TCRdb re-called the 5' RACE reads, giving one row per CDR3 protein. Among 300,000 to 400,000 distinct CDR3 sequences listed, about 12% were seen once. These same data were also listed under a study on yellow fever vaccine responses in identical twins.

Sequences were obtained from CD8+ T cells sorted from blood. These receptor sequences come from a woman in her late teens or twenties in good health.

There are many counts of this clonotype. The chain links TRBV12-3 or TRBV12-4 to TRBJ2-7, with 13 bases aligning to TRBD2. V lost 3 bases to trimming and J lost 2 bases; unmatched junction nucleotides: 7. The CDR3 runs to 17 residues. The CDR3 DNA sequence: TGTGCCAGCAGTTTTAGGGGGACTAGCGGGGATGCCTACGAGCAGTACTTC. Translated, it gives CASSFRGTSGDAYEQYF.

V usage is TRBV6-5 and J usage is TRBJ2-5, with D maybe TRBD2 (6 bases). Trimming stripped 2 bases from V and 3 bases from J, with 7 bases between. Germline CDR1 reads MNHEY; CDR2 reads SVGAGI. There are 13 residues in the CDR3. CDR3 in amino acids: CASSYRGEETQYF. For the CDR3, the DNA is TGTGCCAGCAGTTACCGCGGGGAAGAGACCCAGTACTTC.

The gene calls are TRBV6-1 and TRBJ2-1; 8 nucleotides line up with TRBD1. The CDR3 loop spans 14 amino acids. The germline V gene has CDR1 MNHNS and CDR2 SASEGT. V was clipped by 3 bases and J by 10 bases; unmatched bases: 8. The CDR3 region is CASSETGAGAEQFF. The CDR3, as DNA: TGTGCCAGCAGTGAGACAGGGGCCGGAGCCGAGCAGTTCTTC.

The chain has TRBV4-1 and TRBJ2-5; D unresolved. This CDR3 spans 14 amino acids. CDR1 MGHRA and CDR2 YSYEKL come from the germline V gene. With 4 bases removed from V and 1 base from J, the gap between germline ends came to 10 bases. CDR3 region: CASSRTGSQETQYF. The CDR3 DNA follows: TGCGCCAGCAGCCGGACGGGTTCCCAAGAGACCCAGTACTTC.

This chain uses TRBV27 with TRBJ2-1; D might be TRBD1 (6 bases). The ends were cut back, 6 bases at V and 1 base at J, with 13 bases in the middle. This CDR3 is built from 15 residues. CDR1 MNHEY and CDR2 SMNVEV come from the germline V gene (reference sequence). CDR3 protein: CASSLQGRSYNEQFF. CDR3 nucleotides: TGTGCCAGCAGCCTACAGGGACGGTCCTACAATGAGCAGTTCTTC.

This clonotype was observed a few times. The chain uses TRBV7-9 and TRBJ2-7; 10 positions agree with TRBD1. Germline loops: CDR1 SEHNR, CDR2 FQNEAQ (reference sequence). V lost 5 bases and J lost 3; bases outside the gene matches: 4. The CDR3 has 14 residues. CDR3: CASSATGGGYEQYF. CDR3 in DNA: TGTGCCAGCAGCGCGACAGGGGGCGGCTACGAGCAGTACTTC.

This clonotype has at least ten counts. The genes are TRBV9 and TRBJ2-3, with TRBD2 matching 14 bases. CDR1 and CDR2 (germline): SGDLS, YYNGEE. The CDR3 is 15 amino acids. V was clipped by 4 bases and J by 4 bases; unmatched bases: 2. The CDR3 sequence: CASSQGLAGADTQYF. The CDR3 DNA reads TGTGCCAGCAGCCAGGGACTAGCGGGAGCAGATACGCAGTATTTT.

The chain couples TRBV6-4 to TRBJ2-3; D is uncertain. CDR1 MRHNA and CDR2 SNTAGT come from the germline V gene. The ends were cut back, 6 bases at V and 1 base at J, with 14 bases in the middle. CDR3 length equals 15 residues. The DNA of the CDR3 is TGTGCCAGCAGCCCCCTCCCGGGCGGCACAGATACGCAGTATTTT. It translates to CASSPLPGGTDTQYF.

This clonotype was counted ten times or more. The chain is built from TRBV28 and TRBJ2-2; 9 nucleotides agree with TRBD1. CDR1 is MDHEN and CDR2 is SYDVKM in the germline V gene. The CDR3 has 15 amino acids. The V segment lost 6 bases and the J segment 7 bases; nucleotides outside the gene matches: 9. CDR3 sequence: CASRRTGVVSGELFF. The CDR3 region has the DNA TGTGCCAGCAGAAGGACAGGGGTCGTGAGCGGGGAGCTGTTTTTT.

The chain employs TRBV5-1 and TRBJ2-3; TRBD2 aligns across 8 bases. The CDR3 extends over 16 amino acids. The V segment lost 6 bases and the J segment 2 bases; nucleotides outside the gene matches: 11. CDR1 SGHRS and CDR2 YFSETQ come from the germline V gene. The CDR3 DNA follows: TGCGCCAGCACCCTGCGGGGGGATGGGTCCACAGATACGCAGTATTTT. Residues: CASTLRGDGSTDTQYF.

This chain links TRBV11-3 with TRBJ2-3; 9 bases fit TRBD2. The CDR3 sequence is 12 residues long. Germline V gene data show CDR1 as SGHNT and CDR2 as YENEEA. With 4 bases clipped from V and 14 bases from J, the junction kept 7 bases outside the gene matches. The CDR3 reads CASSYIAGEGYF. The CDR3 coding sequence is TGTGCCAGCAGCTACATAGCGGGAGAAGGGTATTTT.

The chain has TRBV28 and TRBJ2-1; no definite D call. V gave up 2 bases and J gave up 3 bases, with 14 bases separating them. The CDR3 covers 16 residues. The V gene's germline CDR1 is MDHEN and CDR2 SYDVKM. The CDR3 loop is CASSLLESGVYNEQFF. The CDR3 coding sequence is TGTGCCAGCAGTTTACTGGAAAGTGGGGTCTACAATGAGCAGTTCTTC.

This clonotype showed up just a few times. The V gene is TRBV9, the J gene TRBJ2-2; D not resolved. V was clipped by 0 bases and J by 7 bases, with 7 bases between them. Germline V gene sequence: CDR1 SGDLS, CDR2 YYNGEE. The length of the CDR3 is 13 residues. This CDR3 is CASSVEGGGELFF. Here the CDR3 DNA reads TGTGCCAGCAGCGTAGAAGGCGGCGGGGAGCTGTTTTTT. The variable domain in full, with the rest retrieved from reference TRBV9 and TRBJ2-2, is DSGVTQTPKHLITATGQRVTLRCSPRSGDLSVYWYQQSLDQGLQFLIQYYNGEERAKGNILERFSAQQFPDLHSELNLSSLELGDSALYFCASSVEGGGELFFGEGSRLTVL.

This clonotype occurred many times. The DNA for the CDR3 is TGTGCCAGCAGCTCGCCCGGGGCTGAAGCTTTCTTT. This gives the protein CASSSPGAEAFF. The V call is TRBV12-3 or TRBV12-4, the J call TRBJ1-1; D gene unclear. The CDR3 contains 12 residues. The V end lost 6 bases, the J end lost 6 bases, and 11 bases lay between the germline ends.